The T cell receptor beta chain described here comes from a study of T cells after yellow fever vaccination. In this sample, this clonotype turned up many times. The CDR3 consists of 13 residues. Per the germline V gene, CDR1 is SGHRS and CDR2 is YFSETQ. V gave up 4 bases and J gave up 0 bases, with 6 bases separating them. One entry per CDR3 protein, called by TCRdb with MiXCR from the 5' RACE reads. The sample holds under 150,000 distinct CDR3 sequences, roughly 8.2% seen once. V and J are TRBV5-1 and TRBJ2-3; unclear D gene. This TCR came from a man aged 25-45 years who received the YFV17D yellow fever vaccine. The specimen was CD4+ T cells sorted from PBMCs, collected 5 days after the yellow fever booster vaccination. In nucleotides, the CDR3 is TGCGCCAGCAGCACCCTAAGCACAGATACGCAGTATTTT. Its protein is CASSTLSTDTQYF.